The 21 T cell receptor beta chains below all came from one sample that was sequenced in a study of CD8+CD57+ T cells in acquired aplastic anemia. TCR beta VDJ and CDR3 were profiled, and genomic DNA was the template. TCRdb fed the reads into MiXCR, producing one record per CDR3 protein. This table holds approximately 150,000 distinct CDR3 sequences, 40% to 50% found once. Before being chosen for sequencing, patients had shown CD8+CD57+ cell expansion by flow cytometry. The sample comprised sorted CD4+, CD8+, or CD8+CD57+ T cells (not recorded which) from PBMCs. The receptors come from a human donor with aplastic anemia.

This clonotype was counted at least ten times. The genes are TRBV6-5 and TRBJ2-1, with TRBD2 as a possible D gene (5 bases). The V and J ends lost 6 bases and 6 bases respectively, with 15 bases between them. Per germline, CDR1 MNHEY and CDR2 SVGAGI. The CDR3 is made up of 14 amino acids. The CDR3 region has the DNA TGTGCCAGCAGCACTCGGGGTAACGGCAATGAGCAGTTCTTC. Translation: CASSTRGNGNEQFF.

The DNA for the CDR3 is TGTGCCAGCGCCCCGGGGGCCGTACGCGAAGCTTTCTTT. Amino acids: CASAPGAVREAFF. This chain connects TRBV7-9 to TRBJ1-1; possibly TRBD1 for D (6 bases). The CDR3 consists of 13 residues. The germline V and J ends were trimmed by 8 bases and 8 bases, with 18 bases remaining between them. CDR1 SEHNR and CDR2 FQNEAQ come from the germline V gene (reference sequence).

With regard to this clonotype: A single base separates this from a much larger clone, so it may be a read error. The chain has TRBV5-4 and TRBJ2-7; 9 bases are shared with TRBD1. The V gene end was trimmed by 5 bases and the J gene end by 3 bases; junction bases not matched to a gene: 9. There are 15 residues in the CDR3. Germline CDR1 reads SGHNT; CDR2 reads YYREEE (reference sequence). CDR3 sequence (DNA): TGTGCCAGCAGTTACTCGGACAGGGGCCTCTACGAGCAGTACTTC. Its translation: CASSYSDRGLYEQYF.

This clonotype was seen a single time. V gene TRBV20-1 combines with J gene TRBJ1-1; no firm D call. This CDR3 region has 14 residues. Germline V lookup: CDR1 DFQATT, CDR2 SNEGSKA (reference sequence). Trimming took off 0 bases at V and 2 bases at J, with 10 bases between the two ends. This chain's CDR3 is CSARDWVINTEAFF. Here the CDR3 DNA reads TGCAGTGCTAGAGATTGGGTCATCAACACTGAAGCTTTCTTT.

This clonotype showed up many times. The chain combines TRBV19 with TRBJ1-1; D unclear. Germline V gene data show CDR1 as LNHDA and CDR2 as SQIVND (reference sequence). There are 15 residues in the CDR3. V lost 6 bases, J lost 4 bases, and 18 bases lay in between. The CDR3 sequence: CASRVTVGRGTEAFF. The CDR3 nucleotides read TGTGCCAGTAGAGTGACTGTGGGCCGGGGCACTGAAGCTTTCTTT.

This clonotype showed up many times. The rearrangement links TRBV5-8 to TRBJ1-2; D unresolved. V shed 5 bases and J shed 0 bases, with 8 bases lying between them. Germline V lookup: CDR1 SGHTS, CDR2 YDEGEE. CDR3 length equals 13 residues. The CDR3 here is CASRERANYGYTF. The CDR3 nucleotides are TGTGCCAGCAGGGAAAGAGCTAACTATGGCTACACCTTC.

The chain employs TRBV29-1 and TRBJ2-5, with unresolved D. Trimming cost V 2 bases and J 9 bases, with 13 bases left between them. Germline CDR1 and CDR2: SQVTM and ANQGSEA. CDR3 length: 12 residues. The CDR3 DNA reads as TGCAGCGTTGAACCCACCATTGACGCCCAGTACTTC. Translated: CSVEPTIDAQYF.

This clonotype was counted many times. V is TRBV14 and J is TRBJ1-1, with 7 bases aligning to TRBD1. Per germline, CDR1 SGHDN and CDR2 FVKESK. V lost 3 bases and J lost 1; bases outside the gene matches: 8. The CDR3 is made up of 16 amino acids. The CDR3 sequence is CASSQVQGRRNTEAFF. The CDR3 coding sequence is TGTGCCAGCAGCCAGGTACAGGGGCGGCGGAACACTGAAGCTTTCTTT. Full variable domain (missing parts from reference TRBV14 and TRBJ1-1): EAGVTQFPSHSVIEKGQTVTLRCDPISGHDNLYWYRRVMGKEIKFLLHFVKESKQDESGMPNNRFLAERTGGTYSTLKVQPAELEDSGVYFCASSQVQGRRNTEAFFGQGTRLTVV.

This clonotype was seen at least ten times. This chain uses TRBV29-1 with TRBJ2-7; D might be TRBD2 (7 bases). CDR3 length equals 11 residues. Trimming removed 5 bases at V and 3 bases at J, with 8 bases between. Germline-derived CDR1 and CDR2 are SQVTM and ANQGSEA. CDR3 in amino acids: CSVRGGYEQYF. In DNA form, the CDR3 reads TGCAGCGTTAGGGGGGGCTACGAGCAGTACTTC.

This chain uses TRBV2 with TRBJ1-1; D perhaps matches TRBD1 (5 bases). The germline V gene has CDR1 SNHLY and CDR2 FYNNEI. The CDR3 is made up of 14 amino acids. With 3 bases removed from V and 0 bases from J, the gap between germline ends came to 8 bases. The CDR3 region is CASSETEMNTEAFF. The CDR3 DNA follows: TGTGCCAGCAGTGAGACAGAAATGAACACTGAAGCTTTCTTT.

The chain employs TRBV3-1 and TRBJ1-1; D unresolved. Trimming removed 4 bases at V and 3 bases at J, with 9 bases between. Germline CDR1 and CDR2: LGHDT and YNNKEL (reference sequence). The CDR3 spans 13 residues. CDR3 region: CASSLSRYTEAFF. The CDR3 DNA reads TGTGCCAGCAGCCTGTCCCGATACACTGAAGCTTTCTTT.

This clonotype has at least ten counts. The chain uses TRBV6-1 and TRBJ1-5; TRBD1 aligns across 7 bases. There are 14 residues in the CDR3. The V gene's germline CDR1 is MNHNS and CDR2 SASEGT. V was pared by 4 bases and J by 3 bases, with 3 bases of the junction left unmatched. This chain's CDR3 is CASSAGQPNQPQHF. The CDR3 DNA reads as TGTGCCAGCAGTGCGGGACAGCCCAATCAGCCCCAGCATTTT.

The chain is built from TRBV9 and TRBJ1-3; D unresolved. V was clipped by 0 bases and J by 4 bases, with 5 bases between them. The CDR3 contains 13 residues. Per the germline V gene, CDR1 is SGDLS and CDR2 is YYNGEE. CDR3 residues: CASSVGGGNTIYF. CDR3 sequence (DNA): TGTGCCAGCAGCGTAGGAGGGGGAAACACCATATATTTT. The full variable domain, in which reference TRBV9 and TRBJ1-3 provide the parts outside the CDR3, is DSGVTQTPKHLITATGQRVTLRCSPRSGDLSVYWYQQSLDQGLQFLIQYYNGEERAKGNILERFSAQQFPDLHSELNLSSLELGDSALYFCASSVGGGNTIYFGEGSWLTVV.

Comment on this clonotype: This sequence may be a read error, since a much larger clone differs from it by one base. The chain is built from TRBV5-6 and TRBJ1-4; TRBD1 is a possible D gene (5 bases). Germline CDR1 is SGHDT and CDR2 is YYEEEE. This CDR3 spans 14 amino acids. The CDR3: CASSRGWTKEKLFF. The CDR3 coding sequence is TGTGCCAGCAGCAGGGGTTGGACTAAGGAAAAACTGTTTTTT.

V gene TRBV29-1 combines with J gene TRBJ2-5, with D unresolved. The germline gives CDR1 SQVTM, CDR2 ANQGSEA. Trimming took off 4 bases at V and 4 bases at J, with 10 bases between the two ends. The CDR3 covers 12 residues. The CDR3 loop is CSVVGVGETQYF. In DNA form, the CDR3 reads TGCAGCGTTGTGGGTGTGGGAGAGACCCAGTACTTC.

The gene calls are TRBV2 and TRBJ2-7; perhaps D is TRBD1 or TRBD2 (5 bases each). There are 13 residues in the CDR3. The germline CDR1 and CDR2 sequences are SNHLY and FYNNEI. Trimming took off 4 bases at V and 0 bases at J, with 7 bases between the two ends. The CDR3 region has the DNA TGTGCCAGCAGTGTGAGGGGCTCCTACGAGCAGTACTTC. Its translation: CASSVRGSYEQYF.

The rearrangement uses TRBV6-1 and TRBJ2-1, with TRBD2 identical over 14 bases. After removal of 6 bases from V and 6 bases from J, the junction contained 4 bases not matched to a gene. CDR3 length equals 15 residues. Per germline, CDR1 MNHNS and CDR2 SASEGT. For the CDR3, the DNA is TGTGCCAGCAGGATTGGGACTAGCGGGGGCAATGAGCAGTTCTTC. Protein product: CASRIGTSGGNEQFF.

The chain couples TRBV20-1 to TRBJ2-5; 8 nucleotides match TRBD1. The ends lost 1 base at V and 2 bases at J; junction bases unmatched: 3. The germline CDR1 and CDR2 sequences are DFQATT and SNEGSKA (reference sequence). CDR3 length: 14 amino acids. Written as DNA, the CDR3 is TGCAGTGCTAGAGTCGGGACAGGTCAAGAGACCCAGTACTTC. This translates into CSARVGTGQETQYF.

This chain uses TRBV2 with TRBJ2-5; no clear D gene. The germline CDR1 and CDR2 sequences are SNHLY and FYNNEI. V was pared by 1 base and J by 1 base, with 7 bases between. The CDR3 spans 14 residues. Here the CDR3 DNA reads TGTGCCAGCAGTGAAGGCACAAGCCAAGAGACCCAGTACTTC. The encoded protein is CASSEGTSQETQYF. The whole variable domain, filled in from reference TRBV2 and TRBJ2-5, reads EPEVTQTPSHQVTQMGQEVILRCVPISNHLYFYWYRQILGQKVEFLVSFYNNEISEKSEIFDDQFSVERPDGSNFTLKIRSTKLEDSAMYFCASSEGTSQETQYFGPGTRLLVL.

The CDR3 here is CATSVSGPGAPLHF. The DNA for the CDR3 is TGTGCCACCAGTGTTAGCGGCCCTGGGGCACCCCTCCACTTT. V gene TRBV24-1 combines with J gene TRBJ1-6; no definite D call. The ends were cut back, 5 bases at V and 11 bases at J, with 15 bases in the middle. The CDR3 is made up of 14 amino acids. Germline V gives CDR1 KGHDR, CDR2 SFDVKD.

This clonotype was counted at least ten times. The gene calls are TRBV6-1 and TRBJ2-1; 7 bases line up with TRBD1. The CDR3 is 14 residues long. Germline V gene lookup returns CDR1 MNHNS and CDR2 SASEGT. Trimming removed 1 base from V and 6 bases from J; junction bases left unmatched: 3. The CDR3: CASSEGTGFNEQFF. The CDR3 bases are TGTGCCAGCAGTGAAGGGACAGGATTCAATGAGCAGTTCTTC.